These 24 T cell receptor beta chains originate from one sample sequenced in a study of blood T cell repertoires in COVID-19. Assay: immunoSEQ multiplex PCR; the TCRdb copy retains only in-frame clones and omits some. The table includes about 180,000 clones, more than 85% detected once. Source material: PBMCs or T cells enriched from blood (not recorded which). The origin of the receptors is a human donor with acute COVID-19. The donor label of this sample is uncertain.

The rearrangement uses TRBV3-1 (or the pseudogene TRBV3-2) and TRBJ1-6, with 11 bases fitting TRBD1. Germline lookup yields CDR1 LGHDT and CDR2 YNNKEL (reference sequence). With 0 bases clipped from V and 5 bases from J, the junction kept 15 bases outside the gene matches. The CDR3 is 21 amino acids. The CDR3 coding sequence is TGTGCCAGCAGCCAAGACCGGCTAAGGACAGGGGGCCTTCCTGATAATTCACCCCTCCACTTT. This gives the protein CASSQDRLRTGGLPDNSPLHF.

DNA for the CDR3: TGTGCCAGCACCCCGGAGGGGCTGAGCACCGGGGAGCTGTTTTTT. This gives the protein CASTPEGLSTGELFF. This chain links TRBV7-2 with TRBJ2-2; tentatively, D is TRBD2 (6 bases). This CDR3 has 15 residues. The germline gives CDR1 SGHTA, CDR2 FQGNSA. Trimming stripped 7 bases from V and 4 bases from J, with 16 bases between.

The chain's CDR3 is CASSLAPRGGGYTF. The CDR3 coding sequence is TGCGCCAGCAGCTTGGCCCCAAGGGGAGGGGGCTACACCTTC. The chain couples TRBV5-1 to TRBJ1-2; TRBD1 is a possible D gene (5 bases). This CDR3 spans 14 amino acids. Germline lookup yields CDR1 SGHRS and CDR2 YFSETQ. V shed 0 bases and J shed 8 bases, with 14 bases lying between them.

V gene TRBV27 combines with J gene TRBJ2-7, with D perhaps TRBD1 (5 bases). Trimming shortened V by 0 bases and J by 0 bases, and 9 bases separated the two germline ends. The CDR3 runs 15 residues. Germline V CDR1 and CDR2: MNHEY, SMNVEV (reference sequence). The CDR3 sequence: CASSLSRQFSYEQYF. The CDR3 DNA sequence: TGTGCCAGCAGTTTATCCCGACAGTTCTCCTACGAGCAGTACTTC.

The chain joins TRBV12-3 or TRBV12-4 to TRBJ1-2, with TRBD1 matching 7 bases. The V and J ends lost 4 bases and 3 bases, in that order; junction bases with no gene match: 2. This CDR3 region has 13 residues. The CDR3 loop is CASSYRGDYGYTF. The CDR3 DNA reads as TGTGCCAGCAGTTACAGGGGAGACTATGGCTACACCTTC.

The rearrangement joins TRBV20-1 to TRBJ1-2; tentative D call: TRBD1 (6 bases). The V gene lost 5 bases and the J gene lost 6 bases, with 7 bases spanning the gap. This CDR3 spans 10 amino acids. Germline V CDR1 and CDR2: DFQATT, SNEGSKA (reference sequence). The CDR3 sequence: CSAPGDGYTF. DNA for the CDR3: TGCAGTGCTCCAGGGGATGGCTACACCTTC.

J is TRBJ2-7 and V is TRBV3-1 (or the pseudogene TRBV3-2), with no clear D. Per germline, CDR1 LGHDT and CDR2 YNNKEL (reference sequence). This CDR3 comprises 13 residues. V was pared by 4 bases and J by 2 bases, with 9 bases between. This CDR3 reads CASSRQGTYEQYF. The DNA for the CDR3 is TGTGCCAGCAGCCGACAAGGAACCTACGAGCAGTACTTC.

The chain carries TRBV12-5 and TRBJ2-7, with 9 bases fitting TRBD1. CDR3 length equals 12 residues. Germline V gene lookup returns CDR1 LGHNT and CDR2 FRNRAP. V was pared by 6 bases and J by 6 bases, with 3 bases of the junction left unmatched. The CDR3, as DNA: TGTGCTAGTGGCCCGACAGGGGGCGAGCAGTACTTC. Its protein product is CASGPTGGEQYF.

The chain uses TRBV7-8 and TRBJ2-3, with D perhaps TRBD2 (5 bases). This CDR3 is 13 amino acids long. The germline V gene encodes CDR1 SGHVS and CDR2 FQNEAQ. Deletions cut 8 bases from V and 0 bases from J, with 9 bases between. CDR3 sequence: CASGRTSTDTQYF. The CDR3 DNA is TGTGCCAGCGGACGGACTAGCACAGATACGCAGTATTTT.

This clone has just one count. The genes are TRBV7-6 and TRBJ2-7; 7 nucleotides agree with TRBD1. V lost 5 bases and J lost 4; bases outside the gene matches: 8. The length of the CDR3 is 14 residues. The germline gives CDR1 SGHVS, CDR2 FNYEAQ. For the CDR3, the DNA is TGTGCCAGCAGCCCGACAGGGAGAGGTTACGAGCAGTACTTC. Translation gives CASSPTGRGYEQYF.

The chain links TRBV4-1 to TRBJ1-5; the D gene is possibly TRBD1 (6 bases). CDR1 and CDR2 (germline): MGHRA, YSYEKL. The CDR3 runs 20 residues. The ends were cut back, 1 base at V and 3 bases at J, with 25 bases in the middle. The CDR3 region is CASSQGAWSRGPVVNQPQHF. As DNA, the CDR3 is TGCGCCAGCAGCCAAGGGGCCTGGTCCAGGGGACCGGTGGTCAATCAGCCCCAGCATTTT.

This clone was recorded only once. The chain combines TRBV11-2 with TRBJ1-3; 7 nucleotides line up with TRBD1. The CDR3 is 15 amino acids. Trimming cost V 5 bases and J 1 base; bases outside gene matches: 5. Looked up from germline, CDR1 is SGHAT and CDR2 is FQNNGV. This CDR3 reads CASSPRTGSGNTIYF. The CDR3 DNA reads as TGTGCCAGCAGCCCCCGGACAGGATCTGGAAACACCATATATTTT.

The rearrangement joins TRBV6-5 to TRBJ1-3; D not certain. CDR1 is MNHEY and CDR2 is SVGAGI in the germline V gene. V dropped 0 bases and J dropped 2 bases, with 8 bases sitting between them. This CDR3 has 15 residues. The CDR3 region is CASSYSVGTGNTIYF. The CDR3 DNA reads TGTGCCAGCAGTTACTCGGTCGGTACTGGAAACACCATATATTTT.

The chain joins TRBV14 to TRBJ1-2; D perhaps matches TRBD1 (5 bases). The CDR3 has 15 amino acids. Trimming cost V 0 bases and J 4 bases, with 12 bases left between them. The germline V gene has CDR1 SGHDN and CDR2 FVKESK. CDR3 loop: CASSQDPAGIYGYTF. In DNA form, the CDR3 reads TGTGCCAGCAGCCAAGATCCGGCAGGGATCTATGGCTACACCTTC.

The genes are TRBV15 and TRBJ1-3; D possibly corresponds to TRBD1 (6 bases). The V end lost 5 bases, the J end lost 4 bases, and 15 bases lay between the germline ends. CDR1 is LNHNV, CDR2 YYDKDF, per germline (reference sequence). This CDR3 comprises 15 residues. The CDR3 loop reads CATSLDRGGGNTIYF. In nucleotides, the CDR3 is TGTGCCACCAGCCTAGATAGGGGGGGAGGAAACACCATATATTTT.

The chain links TRBV28 to TRBJ1-5; D gene unclear. V was trimmed by 11 bases and J by 0 bases, leaving 14 bases between them. Germline V gives CDR1 MDHEN, CDR2 SYDVKM. The CDR3 contains 14 residues. In DNA, the CDR3 is TGTGCCTGTGAGACTGCATATAGCAATCAGCCCCAGCATTTT. This translates into CACETAYSNQPQHF. Full variable domain (rest looked up from reference TRBV28 and TRBJ1-5): DVKVTQSSRYLVKRTGEKVFLECVQDMDHENMFWYRQDPGLGLRLIYFSYDVKMKEKGDIPEGYSVSREKKERFSLILESASTNQTSMYLCACETAYSNQPQHFGDGTRLSIL.

The chain employs TRBV18 and TRBJ2-2; 7 bases match TRBD2. The CDR3 loop spans 15 amino acids. V lost 3 bases, J lost 6 bases, and 7 bases stayed unmatched. Per the germline V gene, CDR1 is KGHSH and CDR2 is LQKENI. CDR3 in DNA: TGTGCCAGCTCACCTTGGACTAGGGGCTCCGGGGAGCTGTTTTTT. It specifies CASSPWTRGSGELFF.

This clone was counted between two and nine times. The rearrangement uses TRBV7-3 and TRBJ2-1; TRBD1 aligns across 8 bases. Germline V CDR1 and CDR2: SGHTA, FQGTGA. The CDR3 is made up of 12 amino acids. Trimming cost V 5 bases and J 8 bases; bases outside gene matches: 2. CDR3 region: CASSGTGDEQFF. The CDR3, as DNA: TGTGCCAGCAGCGGGACAGGCGATGAGCAGTTCTTC.

This clone was observed a single time. This chain uses TRBV5-8 with TRBJ1-1; D is uncertain. In germline, CDR1 is SGHTS, CDR2 YDEGEE. This CDR3 is built from 13 residues. Between the trimmed V and J ends, which lost 0 bases and 1 base, there was a span of 4 bases. CDR3 nucleotide sequence: TGTGCCAGCAGCTTGGCCAGGAACACTGAAGCTTTCTTT. It yields the protein CASSLARNTEAFF.

The chain couples TRBV23-1 to TRBJ2-1; 14 bases agree with TRBD2. TRBV23-1 is classed as an ORF, of uncertain function. The CDR3 has 16 amino acids. Trimming cost V 3 bases and J 9 bases; bases outside gene matches: 7. The CDR3 DNA reads as TGCGCCAGCAGTCACACGACTAGCGGGAGGGTCGGTGAGCAGTTCTTC. Amino acids: CASSHTTSGRVGEQFF.

This clone showed up just once. V and J are TRBV24-1 and TRBJ2-5; 12 nucleotides line up with TRBD1. There are 16 residues in the CDR3. The V gene end was trimmed by 2 bases and the J gene end by 5 bases; junction bases not matched to a gene: 5. CDR1 is KGHDR, CDR2 SFDVKD, per germline. The CDR3 nucleotides read TGTGCCACCAGTGATTCCGGGACAGGGGGCGGGGAGACCCAGTACTTC. Protein: CATSDSGTGGGETQYF.

This clone was counted a single time. This chain connects TRBV15 to TRBJ1-5; maybe TRBD1 (5 bases). Trimming stripped 1 base from V and 15 bases from J, with 19 bases between. This CDR3 has 14 residues. CDR1 LNHNV and CDR2 YYDKDF come from the germline V gene (reference sequence). The CDR3 coding sequence is TGTGCCACCAGCAGAGGACCGGGGGACCCCTCACGGCATTTT. This codes for CATSRGPGDPSRHF.

This chain uses TRBV10-2 with TRBJ2-5; TRBD2 matches 15 bases. The V segment lost 11 bases and the J segment 2 bases; nucleotides outside the gene matches: 9. CDR3 length: 16 amino acids. Germline V gives CDR1 WSHSY, CDR2 SAAADI. The CDR3 nucleotides are TGCGCCGGGAGGACTAGCGGGGGGGCGGGGCAAGAGACCCAGTACTTC. Translation gives CAGRTSGGAGQETQYF.

The chain employs TRBV6-4 and TRBJ1-1; TRBD1 is a possible D gene (5 bases). CDR3 length: 15 amino acids. Trimming took 6 bases from V and 0 from J, leaving 14 bases between them. CDR1 is MRHNA, CDR2 SNTAGT, per germline. CDR3 sequence reads: CASSKTAGMNTEAFF. DNA of the CDR3: TGTGCCAGCAGCAAAACGGCAGGGATGAACACTGAAGCTTTCTTT.